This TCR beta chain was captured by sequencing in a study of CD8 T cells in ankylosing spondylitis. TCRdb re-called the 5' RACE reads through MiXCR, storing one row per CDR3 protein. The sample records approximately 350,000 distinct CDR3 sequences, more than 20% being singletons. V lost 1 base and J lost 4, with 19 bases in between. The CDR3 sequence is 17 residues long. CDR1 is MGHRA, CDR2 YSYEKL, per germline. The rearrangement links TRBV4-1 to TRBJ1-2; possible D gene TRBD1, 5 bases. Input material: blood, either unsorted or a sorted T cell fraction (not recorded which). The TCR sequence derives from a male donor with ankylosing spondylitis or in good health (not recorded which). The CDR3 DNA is TGCGCCAGCAGCCAAGTTCCCTTGGGACCAGGCGGCTATGGCTACACCTTC. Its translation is CASSQVPLGPGGYGYTF.